Following are 31 T cell receptor beta chains from one sample sequenced in a study of CD8 T cells in ankylosing spondylitis. Study-wide findings and caveats: Ankylosing spondylitis blood appeared to carry a characteristic TCR beta motif of several highly homologous variants.

MiXCR, applied by TCRdb to the 5' RACE reads, yields one record per CDR3 protein. This table has roughly 440,000 distinct CDR3 sequences, 15% to 20% appearing once. The antigens of these receptors remain unknown. Sequenced sample: blood, either unsorted or a sorted T cell fraction (not recorded which). Receptors were obtained from a male donor with ankylosing spondylitis.

This clonotype was seen more than once but under ten times. The rearrangement links TRBV2 to TRBJ1-5; TRBD1 matches at 7 bases. Germline V gene data show CDR1 as SNHLY and CDR2 as FYNNEI. The V and J ends lost 6 bases and 4 bases, in that order; junction bases with no gene match: 6. There are 14 residues in the CDR3. The CDR3 reads CASSHRDSNQPQHF. CDR3 bases: TGTGCCAGCAGCCATAGGGACAGTAATCAGCCCCAGCATTTT.

Ten or more counts support this clonotype. The chain carries TRBV7-8 and TRBJ2-7; D possibly uses TRBD1 or TRBD2 (5 bases each). CDR1 and CDR2 from the germline V gene are SGHVS and FQNEAQ. The ends were cut back, 5 bases at V and 8 bases at J, with 19 bases in the middle. This CDR3 comprises 14 residues. The CDR3: CASSHPGRSVQQYF. The CDR3 region has the DNA TGTGCCAGCAGCCACCCGGGACGGAGCGTCCAGCAGTACTTC.

This clonotype was seen only a few times. The gene calls are TRBV15 and TRBJ2-4; D possibly corresponds to TRBD2 (5 bases). This CDR3 comprises 12 residues. In germline, CDR1 is LNHNV, CDR2 YYDKDF (reference sequence). V was clipped by 5 bases and J by 10 bases, with 12 bases between them. CDR3 sequence reads: CATSPRRGIQYF. CDR3 nucleotides: TGTGCCACCAGCCCTCGACGAGGGATTCAGTACTTC.

The V and J genes are TRBV20-1 and TRBJ2-3, with TRBD2 identical over 9 bases. The CDR3 runs 14 residues. Germline CDR1 is DFQATT and CDR2 is SNEGSKA (reference sequence). After removal of 3 bases from V and 6 bases from J, the junction contained 7 bases not matched to a gene. In DNA, the CDR3 is TGCAGTGCTAGGGGCGGGAGGGCCTCCGATACGCAGTATTTT. Protein sequence: CSARGGRASDTQYF.

The chain carries TRBV20-1 and TRBJ2-1, with D unclear. Trimming shortened V by 6 bases and J by 0 bases, and 9 bases separated the two germline ends. Germline V gene sequence: CDR1 DFQATT, CDR2 SNEGSKA (reference sequence). The CDR3 loop spans 13 amino acids. The DNA for the CDR3 is TGCAGTGCCTTCAAGAGCTCCTACAATGAGCAGTTCTTC. Translating gives CSAFKSSYNEQFF.

The table lists this clonotype with a few counts. The rearrangement joins TRBV11-2 to TRBJ2-3, with a possible D match to TRBD2 (6 bases). Trimming took off 3 bases at V and 4 bases at J, with 20 bases between the two ends. The CDR3 runs 17 residues. Germline CDR1 SGHAT, CDR2 FQNNGV. The CDR3 spells CASSFPRTAGRADTQYF. In nucleotides, the CDR3 is TGTGCCAGCAGCTTCCCCAGGACGGCGGGACGCGCAGATACGCAGTATTTT.

This clonotype was counted between two and nine times. This sequence joins TRBV20-1 and TRBJ2-5, with D unclear. CDR3 length: 13 amino acids. Trimming stripped 0 bases from V and 1 base from J, with 6 bases between. CDR1 DFQATT and CDR2 SNEGSKA come from the germline V gene (reference sequence). This chain's CDR3 is CSARDNIQETQYF. CDR3 nucleotides: TGCAGTGCTAGAGACAATATCCAAGAGACCCAGTACTTC.

This clonotype turned up a few times. The gene calls are TRBV2 and TRBJ2-2; D is perhaps TRBD2 (6 bases). V lost 3 bases and J 6 bases, leaving 14 bases between the germline ends. The CDR3 has 15 amino acids. Germline values: CDR1 SNHLY, CDR2 FYNNEI. CDR3 residues: CASSDRERHAGELFF. The CDR3 DNA reads as TGTGCCAGCAGTGACCGGGAGAGACATGCCGGGGAGCTGTTTTTT.

This chain joins TRBV19 and TRBJ1-5, with a possible D match to TRBD1 (5 bases). The CDR3 is 14 amino acids. The germline V and J ends were trimmed by 4 bases and 8 bases, with 15 bases remaining between them. From germline, CDR1 is LNHDA and CDR2 SQIVND (reference sequence). CDR3 sequence: CASSKQDSAEPQHF. DNA for the CDR3: TGTGCCAGTAGTAAGCAAGACAGCGCCGAGCCCCAGCATTTT. Full variable domain (missing parts from reference TRBV19 and TRBJ1-5): DGGITQSPKYLFRKEGQNVTLSCEQNLNHDAMYWYRQDPGQGLRLIYYSQIVNDFQKGDIAEGYSVSREKKESFPLTVTSAQKNPTAFYLCASSKQDSAEPQHFGDGTRLSIL.

The genes are TRBV7-9 and TRBJ1-5; maybe TRBD1 (5 bases). Per the germline V gene, CDR1 is SEHNR and CDR2 is FQNEAQ (reference sequence). V gave up 1 base and J gave up 6 bases, with 13 bases separating them. CDR3 length: 15 residues. The CDR3 nucleotides are TGTGCCAGCAGCTTAGGAACCGCCGGGGGTCAGCCCCAGCATTTT. Amino acids: CASSLGTAGGQPQHF.

J is TRBJ2-7 and V is TRBV7-2; D possibly uses TRBD1 or TRBD2 (5 bases each). CDR3 length: 15 residues. Per the germline V gene, CDR1 is SGHTA and CDR2 is FQGNSA. The V gene lost 2 bases and the J gene lost 0 bases, with 11 bases spanning the gap. Here the CDR3 DNA reads TGTGCCAGCAGCTTACAGGGACCCTCCTCCTACGAGCAGTACTTC. It encodes CASSLQGPSSYEQYF. The full variable domain, rest sourced from reference TRBV7-2 and TRBJ2-7, is GAGVSQSPSNKVTEKGKDVELRCDPISGHTALYWYRQSLGQGLEFLIYFQGNSAPDKSGLPSDRFSAERTGGSVSTLTIQRTQQEDSAVYLCASSLQGPSSYEQYFGPGTRLTVT.

Only a few counts were recorded for this clonotype. This sequence joins TRBV10-3 and TRBJ2-3; D is unresolved. The CDR3 has 13 residues. Germline assignment: CDR1 ENHRY and CDR2 SYGVKD. The V gene lost 3 bases and the J gene lost 2 bases, with 6 bases spanning the gap. CDR3 in DNA: TGTGCCATCAGTGAACAGCTCACAGATACGCAGTATTTT. This translates into CAISEQLTDTQYF.

This clonotype has more than one count but fewer than ten. This chain links TRBV3-1 with TRBJ1-5; D is uncertain. The CDR3 is made up of 15 amino acids. V lost 0 bases and J 5 bases, leaving 11 bases between the germline ends. CDR1 and CDR2 from the germline V gene are LGHDT and YNNKEL (reference sequence). In DNA, the CDR3 is TGTGCCAGCAGCCAAGATCTTAGGGCGGATCAGCCCCAGCATTTT. It yields the protein CASSQDLRADQPQHF.

This clonotype was counted a few times. The V gene is TRBV6-1, the J gene TRBJ2-1; D is possibly TRBD2 (6 bases). The CDR3 totals 16 residues. V lost 4 bases, J lost 6 bases, and 19 bases lay in between. CDR1 is MNHNS, CDR2 SASEGT, per germline. CDR3 in DNA: TGTGCCAGCAGTGCCCTCTCCGGGACTGGTATCAATGAGCAGTTCTTC. Amino acids: CASSALSGTGINEQFF.

This chain connects TRBV20-1 to TRBJ1-5; D is ambiguous. Per germline, CDR1 DFQATT and CDR2 SNEGSKA (reference sequence). The CDR3 is 13 amino acids. The V end lost 1 base, the J end lost 6 bases, and 10 bases lay between the germline ends. The CDR3 reads CSARGDLGQPQHF. The CDR3, as DNA: TGCAGTGCTAGAGGCGACCTGGGTCAGCCCCAGCATTTT.

This clonotype was seen a few times. The CDR3 DNA is TGTGCCAGCAGCGAACTAGCGGGATCCTACGAGCAGTACTTC. Translated: CASSELAGSYEQYF. The V call is TRBV7-2, the J call TRBJ2-7; 10 bases align to TRBD2. Losses at the gene ends were 5 bases for V and 1 base for J; bases not matched to a gene: 2. This CDR3 is 14 amino acids long. Per germline, CDR1 SGHTA and CDR2 FQGNSA.

In its sample, this clonotype was seen many times. The chain has TRBV5-1 and TRBJ2-5; a possible D gene is TRBD1 (6 bases). V was clipped by 7 bases and J by 5 bases, with 18 bases between them. The CDR3 has 14 amino acids. Germline values: CDR1 SGHRS, CDR2 YFSETQ. CDR3 region: CASSFAGTWETQYF. The CDR3 nucleotides are TGCGCCAGCTCCTTTGCCGGGACATGGGAGACCCAGTACTTC.

This chain uses TRBV27 with TRBJ2-1, with 8 bases that match TRBD2. The CDR3 consists of 16 residues. CDR1 and CDR2 (germline): MNHEY, SMNVEV (reference sequence). J gave up 8 bases and V 3 bases, and 12 bases lay outside the gene matches. Here the CDR3 reads CASSFFNRGGWYEQFF. DNA of the CDR3: TGTGCCAGCAGTTTTTTTAACCGGGGGGGGTGGTATGAGCAGTTCTTC.

A few counts support this clonotype. The chain joins TRBV3-1 to TRBJ2-5; a possible D gene is TRBD1 (5 bases). Trimming pared 4 bases from V and 6 bases from J, leaving 15 bases between. Per the germline V gene, CDR1 is LGHDT and CDR2 is YNNKEL (reference sequence). CDR3 length: 14 amino acids. This CDR3 is CASSLRERAKTQYF. CDR3 DNA sequence: TGTGCCAGCAGCCTCAGGGAAAGGGCAAAGACCCAGTACTTC.

This clonotype came up a few times. This chain connects TRBV30 to TRBJ2-2, with D perhaps TRBD1 or TRBD2 (5 bases each). Germline assignment: CDR1 GTSNPN and CDR2 SVGIG (reference sequence). CDR3 length equals 14 residues. The V gene lost 6 bases and the J gene lost 1 base, with 12 bases spanning the gap. The CDR3, as DNA: TGTGCCTGTACGGGGCACCTGAACACCGGGGAGCTGTTTTTT. It yields the protein CACTGHLNTGELFF.

This clonotype was observed a few times. The CDR3 reads CASGLAKAKNTGELFF. The CDR3 DNA reads as TGTGCTAGTGGTTTGGCAAAAGCTAAGAACACCGGGGAGCTGTTTTTT. The chain links TRBV12-5 to TRBJ2-2, with D hard to call. Trimming removed 1 base from V and 1 base from J, with 10 bases in between. CDR3 length: 16 amino acids. Germline CDR1 LGHNT, CDR2 FRNRAP. Supplemented by reference TRBV12-5 and TRBJ2-2, the full variable domain reads DARVTQTPRHKVTEMGQEVTMRCQPILGHNTVFWYRQTMMQGLELLAYFRNRAPLDDSGMPKDRFSAEMPDATLATLKIQPSEPRDSAVYFCASGLAKAKNTGELFFGEGSRLTVL.

Comments on this clonotype: Just one base apart from a much larger clone, this may be a read error. The rearrangement links TRBV20-1 to TRBJ2-3, with 10 bases aligning to TRBD2. This CDR3 has 17 residues. CDR1 is DFQATT, CDR2 SNEGSKA, per germline (reference sequence). The J segment lost 2 bases and the V segment lost 3 bases, leaving 11 bases of the junction unmatched. The CDR3 here is CSASLMRLAGVTDTQYF. As DNA, the CDR3 is TGCAGTGCTAGCCTCATGCGTCTAGCGGGAGTCACAGATACGCAGTATTTT.

This clonotype has a count of ten or more. The chain recombines TRBV29-1 with TRBJ2-1; D not certain. Per germline, CDR1 SQVTM and CDR2 ANQGSEA. The CDR3 runs to 13 residues. V was trimmed by 6 bases and J by 6 bases, leaving 15 bases between them. CDR3 residues: CSVPGHLRNEQFF. The DNA of the CDR3 is TGCAGCGTACCCGGGCACCTGCGCAATGAGCAGTTCTTC.

The sample holds many counts of this clonotype. The gene calls are TRBV29-1 and TRBJ2-1; 8 bases are a match to TRBD1. The trim removed 6 bases at V and 6 bases at J, leaving 4 bases unmatched. Germline values: CDR1 SQVTM, CDR2 ANQGSEA. The CDR3 loop spans 12 amino acids. The DNA of the CDR3 is TGCAGCGTAGCAGACAGGGGCAATGAGCAGTTCTTC. This encodes CSVADRGNEQFF.

The gene calls are TRBV12-3 or TRBV12-4 and TRBJ2-3; the D is unclear. This CDR3 is built from 13 residues. V gave up 6 bases and J gave up 9 bases, with 16 bases separating them. The DNA of the CDR3 is TGTGCCAGCAGCACTGTACCCGTAGGGACGCAGTATTTT. Protein sequence: CASSTVPVGTQYF.

The J gene is TRBJ2-3, the V gene TRBV12-5; TRBD2 matches at 11 bases. The CDR3 is 18 amino acids. J was trimmed by 2 bases and V by 0 bases; bases with no gene match: 7. Germline V lookup: CDR1 LGHNT, CDR2 FRNRAP. The CDR3 loop reads CASGLVSGRATNTDTQYF. CDR3 coding DNA: TGTGCTAGTGGTTTGGTTAGCGGGAGGGCCACGAACACAGATACGCAGTATTTT.

This clonotype has at least ten counts. The V and J genes are TRBV12-3 or TRBV12-4 and TRBJ1-6; D possibly corresponds to TRBD1 (6 bases). The CDR3 totals 14 residues. Between the trimmed V and J ends, which lost 6 bases and 8 bases, there was a span of 14 bases. The CDR3 DNA reads as TGTGCCAGCAGCACGGACAGATGGGATTCACCCCTCCACTTT. This codes for CASSTDRWDSPLHF.

This clonotype was counted ten times or more. V usage is TRBV6-1 and J usage is TRBJ1-2; D is ambiguous. Per the germline V gene, CDR1 is MNHNS and CDR2 is SASEGT. V shed 7 bases and J shed 7 bases, with 25 bases lying between them. The CDR3 length is 16 residues. DNA for the CDR3: TGTGCCAGCAACCCCCCCACGGGGAGTACCGTACGTGGCTACACCTTC. It is translated as CASNPPTGSTVRGYTF.

A few counts support this clonotype. This sequence joins TRBV11-3 and TRBJ2-7; D may be TRBD2 (5 bases). The CDR3 covers 13 residues. CDR1 and CDR2 (germline): SGHNT, YENEEA. Trimming took 5 bases from V and 1 from J, leaving 9 bases between them. The CDR3 reads CASSNRESYEQYF. In DNA, the CDR3 is TGTGCCAGCAGCAACCGGGAATCCTACGAGCAGTACTTC.

This clonotype appeared a few times. This chain uses TRBV4-2 with TRBJ2-5; 7 bases are a match to TRBD2. V was clipped by 0 bases and J by 6 bases; unmatched bases: 16. Germline loops: CDR1 LGHNA, CDR2 YNFKEQ. This CDR3 has 18 amino acids. CDR3 loop: CASSQDAKRGAGEKTQYF. In DNA form, the CDR3 reads TGTGCCAGCAGCCAAGATGCAAAGCGAGGGGCGGGGGAAAAGACCCAGTACTTC.

This clonotype occurred a few times. The rearrangement links TRBV5-1 to TRBJ1-4, with D hard to call. CDR1 is SGHRS, CDR2 YFSETQ, per germline. Trimming removed 4 bases from V and 8 bases from J, with 15 bases in between. The CDR3 is made up of 14 amino acids. The CDR3 bases are TGCGCCAGCAGCCATAATTTAAACCAAGAAAAACTGTTTTTT. Amino acid sequence: CASSHNLNQEKLFF.